This entry concerns a single TCR beta chain. This specimen comes from a study of blood T cell repertoires in COVID-19. Study as a whole: Acute-phase and convalescent COVID-19 samples originated in the United States, Italy and Spain. T cells, B-cell-depleted T cells, or PBMCs supplied cDNA or gDNA.

How the authors handled the data: Counts of nucleated cells, estimated from reference gene primer amplification, were obtained. The data were produced by immunoSEQ multiplex PCR, yet TCRdb's version contains in-frame clones alone and is incomplete. D and trimming come from the DNA, and the V and J calls and clone size come from that table. Among approximately 350,000 clones listed, about nine tenths were seen once. The germline V gene has CDR1 MDHEN and CDR2 SYDVKM. The V end lost 6 bases, the J end lost 1 base, and 15 bases lay between the germline ends. The CDR3 is 15 amino acids. Those enrolled in Seattle joined during active infection and were followed longitudinally afterward.

Sequencing was carried out using peripheral blood. The chain uses TRBV28 and TRBJ1-1; D perhaps matches TRBD1 (5 bases). This clonotype originated in a woman aged 70-85 years with COVID-19, enrolled during active disease. CDR3 residues: CASSQRRGPNTEAFF. For the CDR3, the DNA is TGTGCCAGCAGCCAACGGAGGGGCCCGAACACTGAAGCTTTCTTT.